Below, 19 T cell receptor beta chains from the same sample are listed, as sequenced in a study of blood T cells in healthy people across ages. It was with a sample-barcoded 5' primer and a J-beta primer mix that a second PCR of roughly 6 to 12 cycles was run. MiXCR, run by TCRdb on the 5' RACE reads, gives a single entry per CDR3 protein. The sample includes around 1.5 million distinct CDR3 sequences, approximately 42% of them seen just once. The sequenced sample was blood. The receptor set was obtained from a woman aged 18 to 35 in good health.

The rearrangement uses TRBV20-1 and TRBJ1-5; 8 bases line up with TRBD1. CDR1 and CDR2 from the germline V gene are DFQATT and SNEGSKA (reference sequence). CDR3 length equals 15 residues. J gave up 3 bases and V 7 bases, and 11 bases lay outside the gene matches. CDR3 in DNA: TGCAGTGGCTCGTCAACAGGGGGGTACAATCAGCCCCAGCATTTT. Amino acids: CSGSSTGGYNQPQHF.

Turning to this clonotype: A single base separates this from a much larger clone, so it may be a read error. CDR3 loop: CASSLQAGTQYF. The CDR3 DNA reads as TGTGCCAGCAGCTTGCAAGCCGGTACGCAGTATTTT. The rearrangement links TRBV5-6 to TRBJ2-3, with D unclear. V lost 1 base, J lost 8 bases, and 8 bases lay in between. This CDR3 spans 12 amino acids. Per the germline V gene, CDR1 is SGHDT and CDR2 is YYEEEE.

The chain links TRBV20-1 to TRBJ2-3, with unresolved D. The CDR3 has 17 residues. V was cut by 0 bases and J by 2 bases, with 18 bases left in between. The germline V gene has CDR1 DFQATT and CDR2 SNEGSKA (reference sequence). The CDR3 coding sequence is TGCAGTGCTAGAGATGTCCTTGCCCGCTCTGACACAGATACGCAGTATTTT. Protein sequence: CSARDVLARSDTDTQYF.

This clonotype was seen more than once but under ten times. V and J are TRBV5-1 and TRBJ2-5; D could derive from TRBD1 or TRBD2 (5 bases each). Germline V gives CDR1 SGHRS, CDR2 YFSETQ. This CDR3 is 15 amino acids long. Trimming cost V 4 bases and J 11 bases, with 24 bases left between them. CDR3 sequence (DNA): TGCGCCAGCAGCCCGCGGGCAGGAGGACACAATGAGCAGTACTTC. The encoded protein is CASSPRAGGHNEQYF.

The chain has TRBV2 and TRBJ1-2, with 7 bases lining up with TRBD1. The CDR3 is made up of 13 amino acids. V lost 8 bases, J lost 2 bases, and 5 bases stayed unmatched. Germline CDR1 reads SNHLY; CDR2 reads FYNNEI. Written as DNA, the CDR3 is TGTGCCAGCGACGACAGGGACAACTATGGCTACACCTTC. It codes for CASDDRDNYGYTF.

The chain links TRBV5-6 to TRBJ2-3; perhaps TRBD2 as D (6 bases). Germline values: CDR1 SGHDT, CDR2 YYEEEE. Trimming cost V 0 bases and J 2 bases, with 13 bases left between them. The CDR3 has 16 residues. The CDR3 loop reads CASSLALGGNTDTQYF. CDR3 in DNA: TGTGCCAGCAGCTTGGCCCTGGGGGGAAACACAGATACGCAGTATTTT.

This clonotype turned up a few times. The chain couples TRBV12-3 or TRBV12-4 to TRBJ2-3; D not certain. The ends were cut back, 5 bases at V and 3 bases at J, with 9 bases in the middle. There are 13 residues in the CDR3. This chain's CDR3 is CASSLRMTDTQYF. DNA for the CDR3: TGTGCCAGCAGTCTAAGAATGACAGATACGCAGTATTTT.

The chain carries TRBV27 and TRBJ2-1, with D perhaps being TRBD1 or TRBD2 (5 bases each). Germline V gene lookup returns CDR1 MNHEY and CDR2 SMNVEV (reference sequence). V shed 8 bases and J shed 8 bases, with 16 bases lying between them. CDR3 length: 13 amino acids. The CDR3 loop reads CASSGPATHEQFF. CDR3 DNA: TGTGCCAGCTCGGGACCAGCGACGCATGAGCAGTTCTTC.

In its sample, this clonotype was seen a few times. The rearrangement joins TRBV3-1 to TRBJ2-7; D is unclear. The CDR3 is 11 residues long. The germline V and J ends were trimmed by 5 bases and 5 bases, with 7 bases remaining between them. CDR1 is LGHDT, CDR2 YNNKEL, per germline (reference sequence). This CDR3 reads CASSVKDEQYF. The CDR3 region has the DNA TGTGCCAGCAGCGTGAAGGACGAGCAGTACTTC.

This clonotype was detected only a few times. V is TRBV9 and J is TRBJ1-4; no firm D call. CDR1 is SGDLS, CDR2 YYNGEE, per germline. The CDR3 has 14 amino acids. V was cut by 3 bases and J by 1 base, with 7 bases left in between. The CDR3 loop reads CASSEFQTNEKLFF. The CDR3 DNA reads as TGTGCCAGCAGCGAGTTTCAAACTAATGAAAAACTGTTTTTT.

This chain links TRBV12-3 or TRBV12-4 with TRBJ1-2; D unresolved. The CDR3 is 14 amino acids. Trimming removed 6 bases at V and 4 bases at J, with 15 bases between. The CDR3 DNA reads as TGTGCCAGCAGCCCCGCCCCGCGGGGCTATGGCTACACCTTC. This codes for CASSPAPRGYGYTF.

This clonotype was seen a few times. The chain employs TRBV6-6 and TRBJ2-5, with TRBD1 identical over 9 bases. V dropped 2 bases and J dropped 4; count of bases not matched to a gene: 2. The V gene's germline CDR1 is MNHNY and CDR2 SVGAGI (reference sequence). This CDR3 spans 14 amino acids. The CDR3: CASSYGDRAETQYF. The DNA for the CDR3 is TGTGCCAGCAGTTACGGGGACAGGGCAGAGACCCAGTACTTC.

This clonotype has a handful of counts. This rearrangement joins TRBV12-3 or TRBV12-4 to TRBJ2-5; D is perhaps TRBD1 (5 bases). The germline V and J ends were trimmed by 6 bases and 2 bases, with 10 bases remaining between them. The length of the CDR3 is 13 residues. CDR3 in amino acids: CASRGRTQETQYF. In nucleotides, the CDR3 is TGTGCCAGCAGGGGCAGGACACAAGAGACCCAGTACTTC.

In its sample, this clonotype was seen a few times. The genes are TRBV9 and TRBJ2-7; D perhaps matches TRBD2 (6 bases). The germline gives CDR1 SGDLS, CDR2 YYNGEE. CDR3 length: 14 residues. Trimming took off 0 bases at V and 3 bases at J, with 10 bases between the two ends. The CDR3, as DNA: TGTGCCAGCAGCGTAGGGACTACATACTACGAGCAGTACTTC. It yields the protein CASSVGTTYYEQYF.

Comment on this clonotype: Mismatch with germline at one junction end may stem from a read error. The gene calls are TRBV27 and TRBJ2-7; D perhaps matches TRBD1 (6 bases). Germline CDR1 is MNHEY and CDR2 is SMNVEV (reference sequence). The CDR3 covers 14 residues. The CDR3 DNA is TGTGCCAGCAGTCAGGACAGAACCGTCTACGAGCAGTACTTT. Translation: CASSQDRTVYEQYF.

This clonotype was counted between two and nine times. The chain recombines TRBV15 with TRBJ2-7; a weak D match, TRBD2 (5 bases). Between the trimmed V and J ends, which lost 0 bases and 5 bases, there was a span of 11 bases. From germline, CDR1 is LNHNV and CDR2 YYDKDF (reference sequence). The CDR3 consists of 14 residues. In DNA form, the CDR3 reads TGTGCCACCAGCAGAGATCTTCTAGCCCACGAGCAGTACTTC. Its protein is CATSRDLLAHEQYF.

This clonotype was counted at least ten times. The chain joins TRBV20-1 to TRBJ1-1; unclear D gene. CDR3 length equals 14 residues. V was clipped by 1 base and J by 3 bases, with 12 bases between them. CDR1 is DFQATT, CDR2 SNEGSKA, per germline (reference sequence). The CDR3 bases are TGCAGTGCTAGAGCAAGGGAGTATCACACTGAAGCTTTCTTT. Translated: CSARAREYHTEAFF.

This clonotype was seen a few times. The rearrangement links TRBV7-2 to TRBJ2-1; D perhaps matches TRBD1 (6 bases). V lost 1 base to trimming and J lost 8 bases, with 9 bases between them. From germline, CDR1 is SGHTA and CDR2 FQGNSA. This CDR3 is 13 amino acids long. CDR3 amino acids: CASSLVRGYEQFF. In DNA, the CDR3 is TGTGCCAGCAGCTTAGTCAGGGGCTATGAGCAGTTCTTC.

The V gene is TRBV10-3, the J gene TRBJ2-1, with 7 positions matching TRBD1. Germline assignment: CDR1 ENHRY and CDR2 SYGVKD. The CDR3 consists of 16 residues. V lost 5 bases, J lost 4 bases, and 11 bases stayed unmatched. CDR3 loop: CAISQGTVNKYNEQFF. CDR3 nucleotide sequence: TGTGCCATCAGTCAAGGGACAGTGAACAAATACAATGAGCAGTTCTTC.